Detailed here is one T cell receptor (beta chain). This could be a read error, since a much larger clone is one nucleotide away. The CDR3 covers 12 residues. V was trimmed by 1 base and J by 10 bases, leaving 10 bases between them. The germline V gene has CDR1 SNHLY and CDR2 FYNNEI. The data were taken from a study of metastatic and nonmetastatic thyroid tumors. TCRdb re-called clones from the PCR reads using MiXCR. Of some 84,000 clones in the sample, over 8.5% were seen once. Thyroid surgery was preceded by no treatment in any patient. The sequence was collected from a female donor with papillary thyroid cancer or a benign thyroid nodule (not recorded which). Some clones in this sample may be carry-over from other donors' samples. The sequenced sample consisted of blood. J is TRBJ1-1 and V is TRBV2; D unresolved. CDR3 nucleotides: TGTGCCAGCAGTGAAGAGACGGTGGGAGCTTTCTTT. Translated, it gives CASSEETVGAFF.